This TCR beta chain came from a study of OX40 agonist ivuxolimab in advanced cancers. On the study more broadly: The patients received agonistic anti-OX40 (CD134) antibody ivuxolimab.

Study observations and caveats: Mean expanded clone counts were higher in CD8+ than CD4+ T cells. Antigens targeted by the expanded peripheral T cells were not determined.

Worth noting for this clone: The antigen is undetermined.

TCRdb's copy holds only in-frame clones and misses some; the assay was immunoSEQ multiplex PCR. The data show about 110,000 clones, 91% seen once. The V end lost 4 bases, the J end lost 3 bases, and 10 bases lay between the germline ends. Germline CDR1 is MNHNY and CDR2 is SVGAGI (reference sequence). The CDR3 sequence is 14 residues long. This sequence originates from an adult with an advanced solid tumor such as melanoma, head and neck, liver or kidney cancer. The chain couples TRBV6-6 to TRBJ1-5; a weak D match, TRBD1 (5 bases). The material sequenced was CD4+ or CD8+ T cells sorted from blood, taken in a trial of the OX40 agonist ivuxolimab. CDR3 bases: TGTGCCAGCAGTTCTGGACATGCCAATCAGCCCCAGCATTTT. Protein sequence: CASSSGHANQPQHF.